A single sample gave rise to the 14 T cell receptor beta chains below, sequenced in a study of vaccination effects on CD4 cells after COVID-19. These receptors lack a known antigen. Prior to sequencing, the ViraFEST assay stimulated PBMC with viral peptide pools, which expanded the antigen-specific CD4+ T cells. Following culture for 9 to 11 days, CD4+ T cells were isolated. Every participant took two doses of the BNT162b2 or mRNA-1273 vaccine. Sequencing was performed with immunoSEQ multiplex PCR; in TCRdb, only in-frame clones are kept and a portion is missing. This sample has about 22,000 clones, with around 70% found just once. The sequences come from CD4+ T cells from PBMCs cultured with HCoV-NL63 spike peptides, collected after COVID-19 vaccination. The receptors come from a human donor who received a COVID-19 vaccine.

The chain has TRBV7-9 and TRBJ1-1, with D perhaps matching TRBD1 (5 bases). The germline V gene encodes CDR1 SEHNR and CDR2 FQNEAQ (reference sequence). The CDR3 spans 18 residues. Trimming removed 2 bases from V and 4 bases from J, with 23 bases in between. The CDR3 region is CASSLKGGGGIVGTEAFF. The CDR3 nucleotides are TGTGCCAGCAGCTTAAAAGGTGGTGGGGGGATTGTGGGCACTGAAGCTTTCTTT.

The chain links TRBV29-1 to TRBJ2-2, with D maybe TRBD1 (5 bases). The CDR3 runs to 12 residues. The germline CDR1 and CDR2 sequences are SQVTM and ANQGSEA. Deletions cut 3 bases from V and 6 bases from J, with 8 bases between. The CDR3 nucleotides are TGCAGCGTTGAGAAGGGGCCCGGGGAGCTGTTTTTT. This encodes CSVEKGPGELFF.

This clone was picked up a small number of times. The chain couples TRBV3-1 (or the pseudogene TRBV3-2) to TRBJ2-1; TRBD2 is a possible D gene (5 bases). From germline, CDR1 is LGHDT and CDR2 YNNKEL (reference sequence). This CDR3 region has 16 residues. V gave up 1 base and J gave up 1 base, with 11 bases separating them. CDR3 region: CASSQGGSPSYNEQFF. CDR3 DNA sequence: TGTGCCAGCAGCCAAGGAGGGTCCCCTTCCTACAATGAGCAGTTCTTC.

V usage is TRBV2 and J usage is TRBJ2-2, with TRBD1 matching over 9 bases. The junction had 3 bases not matched to a gene; V was cut back by 6 bases and J by 10 bases. The length of the CDR3 is 12 residues. CDR1 and CDR2 from the germline V gene are SNHLY and FYNNEI. Here the CDR3 reads CASSGQGLELFF. CDR3 sequence (DNA): TGTGCCAGCAGCGGACAGGGGTTGGAGCTGTTTTTT. Full variable domain (remainder filled in from reference TRBV2 and TRBJ2-2): EPEVTQTPSHQVTQMGQEVILRCVPISNHLYFYWYRQILGQKVEFLVSFYNNEISEKSEIFDDQFSVERPDGSNFTLKIRSTKLEDSAMYFCASSGQGLELFFGEGSRLTVL.

The chain links TRBV11-2 to TRBJ1-3; D call uncertain. This CDR3 region has 17 residues. From germline, CDR1 is SGHAT and CDR2 FQNNGV. V lost 0 bases and J lost 2, with 14 bases in between. The CDR3 loop reads CASSLEWQRTTGNTIYF. DNA for the CDR3: TGTGCCAGCAGCTTAGAGTGGCAAAGAACCACTGGAAACACCATATATTTT.

This chain joins TRBV11-2 and TRBJ2-5, with 7 bases lining up with TRBD1. Germline loops: CDR1 SGHAT, CDR2 FQNNGV. The CDR3 has 14 amino acids. Trimming removed 5 bases from V and 5 bases from J; junction bases left unmatched: 8. CDR3 loop: CASSTRDSRETQYF. CDR3 in DNA: TGTGCCAGCAGCACCCGGGACAGTAGGGAGACCCAGTACTTC.

The J gene is TRBJ2-3, the V gene TRBV11-2; possibly TRBD1 for D (6 bases). Germline lookup yields CDR1 SGHAT and CDR2 FQNNGV. The CDR3 sequence is 16 residues long. V shed 5 bases and J shed 2 bases, with 17 bases lying between them. The CDR3 loop is CASSRIRGKLTDTQYF. CDR3 coding DNA: TGTGCCAGCAGCCGAATCAGGGGAAAACTCACAGATACGCAGTATTTT.

V usage is TRBV7-9 and J usage is TRBJ1-1, with D possibly matching TRBD1 (6 bases). The V end was cut by 1 base, the J end by 2 bases, with 8 bases between. From germline, CDR1 is SEHNR and CDR2 FQNEAQ (reference sequence). The CDR3 spans 14 residues. Written as DNA, the CDR3 is TGTGCCAGCAGCTTAGAGGGGGAAAACACTGAAGCTTTCTTT. Residues: CASSLEGENTEAFF.

This chain joins TRBV7-2 and TRBJ1-2; tentatively, D is TRBD1 (6 bases). V gave up 5 bases and J gave up 8 bases, with 21 bases separating them. Germline-derived CDR1 and CDR2 are SGHTA and FQGNSA. The CDR3 extends over 15 amino acids. The CDR3: CASSPTTGYTRGYTF. In DNA form, the CDR3 reads TGTGCCAGCAGCCCGACGACAGGATATACTAGAGGCTACACCTTC.

The chain has TRBV5-1 and TRBJ2-3; D is possibly TRBD2 (7 bases). Trimming stripped 6 bases from V and 6 bases from J, with 23 bases between. The CDR3 runs to 16 residues. From germline, CDR1 is SGHRS and CDR2 YFSETQ. The CDR3 DNA reads as TGCGCCAGCACTATATCGGGCGGGGGCCCCCCTGATACGCAGTATTTT. Translation: CASTISGGGPPDTQYF. The variable domain in full, with the rest retrieved from reference TRBV5-1 and TRBJ2-3, is KAGVTQTPRYLIKTRGQQVTLSCSPISGHRSVSWYQQTPGQGLQFLFEYFSETQRNKGNFPGRFSGRQFSNSRSEMNVSTLELGDSALYLCASTISGGGPPDTQYFGPGTRLTVL.

V usage is TRBV3-1 (or the pseudogene TRBV3-2) and J usage is TRBJ2-7; D perhaps matches TRBD2 (5 bases). Trimming left V 0 bases short and J 3 bases short, with 12 bases between. Germline V gene data show CDR1 as LGHDT and CDR2 as YNNKEL (reference sequence). The CDR3 runs to 15 residues. The CDR3 nucleotides read TGTGCCAGCAGCCAAGATCGGACTCGGATCTACGAGCAGTACTTC. This gives the protein CASSQDRTRIYEQYF.

The chain couples TRBV12-3 or TRBV12-4 to TRBJ1-1, with D possibly TRBD1 on 5 matching bases. The CDR3 runs to 13 residues. V gave up 6 bases and J gave up 1 base, with 9 bases separating them. The CDR3 is CASSPGPNTEAFF. The DNA of the CDR3 is TGTGCCAGCAGCCCGGGACCGAACACTGAAGCTTTCTTT.

The chain carries TRBV2 and TRBJ2-2; 7 bases line up with TRBD2. Germline V gene data show CDR1 as SNHLY and CDR2 as FYNNEI. V shed 6 bases, J shed 0 bases, and the junction held 4 bases outside the gene matches. The CDR3 has 15 amino acids. In nucleotides, the CDR3 is TGTGCCAGCAGGCCGCTAGCGGCGAACACCGGGGAGCTGTTTTTT. Protein product: CASRPLAANTGELFF.

This clone has a handful of counts. This chain joins TRBV11-3 and TRBJ2-1, with D possibly being TRBD2 (5 bases). This CDR3 is built from 15 residues. Germline V lookup: CDR1 SGHNT, CDR2 YENEEA. V lost 2 bases, J lost 8 bases, and 16 bases lay in between. CDR3 in amino acids: CASSLFGSLGDEQFF. For the CDR3, the DNA is TGTGCCAGCAGCTTATTCGGTTCACTAGGCGATGAGCAGTTCTTC. Full variable domain (missing parts from reference TRBV11-3 and TRBJ2-1): EAGVVQSPRYKIIEKKQPVAFWCNPISGHNTLYWYLQNLGQGPELLIRYENEEAVDDSQLPKDRFSAERLKGVDSTLKIQPAELGDSAVYLCASSLFGSLGDEQFFGPGTRLTVL.